What follows describes a single T cell receptor beta chain. No antigen is known for it. PCR employed 60 Vbeta and 13 Jbeta primers. Profiling relied on immunoSEQ multiplex PCR, and the TCRdb table lists in-frame clones only, not all of them. The profile shows 120,000 or so clones, more than 60% of them singletons. Looked up from germline, CDR1 is PRHDT and CDR2 is FYEKMQ (reference sequence). Trimming removed 4 bases from V and 4 bases from J; junction bases left unmatched: 1. CDR3 length: 12 amino acids. The data were taken from a study of cytomegalovirus exposure and HLA in healthy donors. General study results and limits: When analyzed later, the rates of TCR association showed variation by HLA locus, with DRB1 the most and HLA-C the fewest.

The J gene is TRBJ2-7, the V gene TRBV13; 7 bases are a match to TRBD1. The receptor's source is a man younger than 45 in good health and CMV-seronegative. Specimen: PBMCs. CDR3 DNA sequence: TGTGCCAGCAGCTACAGGGGTTACGAGCAGTACTTC. Encoded protein: CASSYRGYEQYF.